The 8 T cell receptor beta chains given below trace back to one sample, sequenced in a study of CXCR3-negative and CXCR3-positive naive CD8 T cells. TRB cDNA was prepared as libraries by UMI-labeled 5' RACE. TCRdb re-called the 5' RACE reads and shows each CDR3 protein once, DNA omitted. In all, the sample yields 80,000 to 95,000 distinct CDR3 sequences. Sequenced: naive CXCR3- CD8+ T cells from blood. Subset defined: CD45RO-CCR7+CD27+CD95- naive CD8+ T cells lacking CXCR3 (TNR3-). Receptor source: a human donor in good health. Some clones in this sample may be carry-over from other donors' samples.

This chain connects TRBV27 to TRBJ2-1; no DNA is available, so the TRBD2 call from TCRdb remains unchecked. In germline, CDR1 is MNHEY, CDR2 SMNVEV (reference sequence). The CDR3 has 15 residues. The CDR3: CASSPGGRGDNEQLF.

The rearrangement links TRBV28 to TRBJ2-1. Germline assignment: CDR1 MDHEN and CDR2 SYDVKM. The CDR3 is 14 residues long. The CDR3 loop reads CASSLQDSYNEQFF.

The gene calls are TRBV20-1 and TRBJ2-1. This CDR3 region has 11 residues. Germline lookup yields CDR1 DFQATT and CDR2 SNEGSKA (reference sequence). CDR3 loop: CSASDYNEQFF.

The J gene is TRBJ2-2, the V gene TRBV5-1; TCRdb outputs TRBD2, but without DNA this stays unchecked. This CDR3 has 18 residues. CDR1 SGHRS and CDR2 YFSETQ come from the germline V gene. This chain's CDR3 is CASSPNRMTWAGTGELFF.

The CDR3 loop is CASSEGATEAFF. The gene calls are TRBV25-1 and TRBJ1-1; TCRdb outputs TRBD1, but without DNA this stays unchecked. Germline values: CDR1 MGHDK, CDR2 SYGVNS. The CDR3 is made up of 12 amino acids. The entire variable domain, with the rest obtained from reference TRBV25-1 and TRBJ1-1, is as follows: EADIYQTPRYLVIGTGKKITLECSQTMGHDKMYWYQQDPGMELHLIHYSYGVNSTEKGDLSSESTVSRIRTEHFPLTLESARPSHTSQYLCASSEGATEAFFGQGTRLTVV.

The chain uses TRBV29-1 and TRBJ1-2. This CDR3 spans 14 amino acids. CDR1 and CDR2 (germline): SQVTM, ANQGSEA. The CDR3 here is CSAEDPGEDYGYTF.

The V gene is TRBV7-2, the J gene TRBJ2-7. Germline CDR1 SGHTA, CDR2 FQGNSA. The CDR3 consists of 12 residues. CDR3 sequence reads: CASSLEVYEQYF.

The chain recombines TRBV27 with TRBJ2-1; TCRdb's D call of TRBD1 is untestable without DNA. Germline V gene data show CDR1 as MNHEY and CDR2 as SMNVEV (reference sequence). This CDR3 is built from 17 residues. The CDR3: CASRPSSGPSAGNEQFF.